The following is a TCR beta chain sequence with its context. Antigen unknown. With the Oncomine TCR Beta short-read assay, DNA from cultured CD4+ T cells was sequenced. Once CD4+ T cells had been cultured, genomic DNA was extracted from them. MiXCR, applied by TCRdb to the PCR reads, yields one record per CDR3 protein. In the table there are roughly 12,000 distinct CDR3 sequences, 55% to 75% of which are singletons. Specified treatment: roughly nine-day PBMC culture with coronavirus spike peptide pools or control peptides (ViraFEST assay). The sample comes from a study of vaccination and CD4 T cells after COVID-19. The germline gives CDR1 SGDLS, CDR2 YYNGEE. This CDR3 is built from 13 residues. Trimming stripped 1 base from V and 3 bases from J, with 8 bases between.

The chain joins TRBV9 to TRBJ2-7, with D unresolved. This receptor was identified in a human donor who had recovered from COVID-19. Source material: CD4+ T cells from blood, cultured in vitro. The CDR3 sequence: CASSVSPDYEQYF. The DNA of the CDR3 is TGTGCCAGCAGCGTATCCCCCGACTACGAGCAGTACTTC.